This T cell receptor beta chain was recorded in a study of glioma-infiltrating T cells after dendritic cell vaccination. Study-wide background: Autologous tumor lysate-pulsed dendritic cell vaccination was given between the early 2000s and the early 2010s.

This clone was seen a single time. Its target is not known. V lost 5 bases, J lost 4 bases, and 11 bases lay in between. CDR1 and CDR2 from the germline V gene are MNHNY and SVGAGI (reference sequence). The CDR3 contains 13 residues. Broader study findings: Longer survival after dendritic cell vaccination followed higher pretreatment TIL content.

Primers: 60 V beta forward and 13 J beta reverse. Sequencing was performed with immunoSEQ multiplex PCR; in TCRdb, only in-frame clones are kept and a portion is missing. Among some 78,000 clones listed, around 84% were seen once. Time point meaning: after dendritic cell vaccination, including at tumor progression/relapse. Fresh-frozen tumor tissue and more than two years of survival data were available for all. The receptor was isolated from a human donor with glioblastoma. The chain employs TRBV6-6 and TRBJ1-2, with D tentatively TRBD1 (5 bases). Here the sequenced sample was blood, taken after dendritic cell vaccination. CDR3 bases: TGTGCCAGCAGTAAGGACATGACCTATGGCTACACCTTC. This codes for CASSKDMTYGYTF.